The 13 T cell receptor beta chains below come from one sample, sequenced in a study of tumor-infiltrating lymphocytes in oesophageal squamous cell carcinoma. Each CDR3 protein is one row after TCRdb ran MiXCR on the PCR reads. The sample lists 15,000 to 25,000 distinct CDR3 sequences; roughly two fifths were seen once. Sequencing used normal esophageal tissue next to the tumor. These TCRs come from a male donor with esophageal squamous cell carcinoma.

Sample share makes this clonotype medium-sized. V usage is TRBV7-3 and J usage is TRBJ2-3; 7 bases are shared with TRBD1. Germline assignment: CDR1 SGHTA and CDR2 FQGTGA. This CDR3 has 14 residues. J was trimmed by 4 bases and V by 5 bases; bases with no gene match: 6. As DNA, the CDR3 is TGTGCCAGCAGCCGACAGGGTGGGCCAGATACGCAGTATTTT. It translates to CASSRQGGPDTQYF.

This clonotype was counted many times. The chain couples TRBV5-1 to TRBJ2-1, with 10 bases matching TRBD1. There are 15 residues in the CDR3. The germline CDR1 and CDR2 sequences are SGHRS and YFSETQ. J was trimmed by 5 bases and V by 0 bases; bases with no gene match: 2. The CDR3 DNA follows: TGCGCCAGCAGCTTGGGAGGACAGGGGGACAATGAGCAGTTCTTC. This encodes CASSLGGQGDNEQFF.

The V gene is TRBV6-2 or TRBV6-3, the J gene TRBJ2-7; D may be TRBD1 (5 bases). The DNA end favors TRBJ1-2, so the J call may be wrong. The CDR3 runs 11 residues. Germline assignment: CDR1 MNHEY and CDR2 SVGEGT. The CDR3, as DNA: TGTGCCAGCGGGGGTAACTATGGCTACACCTTC. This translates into CASGGNYGYTF.

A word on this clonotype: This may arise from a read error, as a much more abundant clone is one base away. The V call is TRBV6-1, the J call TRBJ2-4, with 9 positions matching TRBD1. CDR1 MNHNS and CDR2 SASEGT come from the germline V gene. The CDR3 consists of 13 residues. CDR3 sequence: CASRQGAGYGYSF. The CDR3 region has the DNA TGTGCCAGCAGACAGGGGGCCGGCTATGGCTACAGCTTC.

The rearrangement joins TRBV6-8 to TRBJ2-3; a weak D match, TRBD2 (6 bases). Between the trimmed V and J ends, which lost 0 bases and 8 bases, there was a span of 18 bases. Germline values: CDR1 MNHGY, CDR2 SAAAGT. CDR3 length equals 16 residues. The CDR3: CASSYSAPSEGGTQYF. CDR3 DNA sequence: TGTGCCAGCAGTTACTCGGCTCCTAGCGAAGGCGGTACGCAGTATTTT.

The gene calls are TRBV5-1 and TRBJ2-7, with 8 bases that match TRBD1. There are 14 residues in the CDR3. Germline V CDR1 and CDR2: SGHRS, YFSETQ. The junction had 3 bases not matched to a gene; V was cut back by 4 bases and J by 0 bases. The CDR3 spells CASSRTGSSYEQYF. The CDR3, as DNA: TGCGCCAGCAGCAGGACAGGGAGCTCCTACGAGCAGTACTTC. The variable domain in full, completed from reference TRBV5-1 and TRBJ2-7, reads KAGVTQTPRYLIKTRGQQVTLSCSPISGHRSVSWYQQTPGQGLQFLFEYFSETQRNKGNFPGRFSGRQFSNSRSEMNVSTLELGDSALYLCASSRTGSSYEQYFGPGTRLTVT.

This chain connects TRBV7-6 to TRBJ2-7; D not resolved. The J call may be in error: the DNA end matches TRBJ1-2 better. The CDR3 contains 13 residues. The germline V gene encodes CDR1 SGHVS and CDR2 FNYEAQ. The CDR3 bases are TGTGCCAGCAGCTTAGACTCTAAGAGGGGCTACACCTTC. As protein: CASSLDSKRGYTF.

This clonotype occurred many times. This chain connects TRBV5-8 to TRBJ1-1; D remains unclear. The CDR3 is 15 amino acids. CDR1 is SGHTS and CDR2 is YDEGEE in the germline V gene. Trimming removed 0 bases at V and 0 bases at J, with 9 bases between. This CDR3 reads CASSLGGRMNTEAFF. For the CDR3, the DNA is TGTGCCAGCAGCTTGGGTGGGAGAATGAACACTGAAGCTTTCTTT.

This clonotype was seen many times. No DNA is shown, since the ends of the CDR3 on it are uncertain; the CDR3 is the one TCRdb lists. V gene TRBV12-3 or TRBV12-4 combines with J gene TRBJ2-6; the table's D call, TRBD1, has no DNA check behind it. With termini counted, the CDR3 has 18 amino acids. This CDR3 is CASSPKPQGICPWLHLRF.

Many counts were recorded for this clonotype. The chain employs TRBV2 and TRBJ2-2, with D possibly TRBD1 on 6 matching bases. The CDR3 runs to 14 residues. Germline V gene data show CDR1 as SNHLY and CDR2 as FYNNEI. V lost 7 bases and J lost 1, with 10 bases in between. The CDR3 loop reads CASNRQENTGELFF. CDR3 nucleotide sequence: TGTGCCAGCAATCGACAGGAGAACACCGGGGAGCTGTTTTTT.

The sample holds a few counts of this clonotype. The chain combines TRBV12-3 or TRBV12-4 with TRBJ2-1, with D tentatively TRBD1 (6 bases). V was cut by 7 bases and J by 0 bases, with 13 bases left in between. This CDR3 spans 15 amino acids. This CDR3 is CASIGQLSSYNEQFF. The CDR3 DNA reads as TGTGCCAGCATCGGACAGTTGAGCTCCTACAATGAGCAGTTCTTC.

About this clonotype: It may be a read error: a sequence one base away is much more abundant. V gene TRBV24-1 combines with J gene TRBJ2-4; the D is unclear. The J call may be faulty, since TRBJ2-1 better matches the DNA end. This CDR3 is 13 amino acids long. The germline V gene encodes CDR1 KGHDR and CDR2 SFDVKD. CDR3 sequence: CATSDADNYEQFF. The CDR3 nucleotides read TGTGCCACCAGTGACGCAGACAACTACGAGCAGTTCTTC.

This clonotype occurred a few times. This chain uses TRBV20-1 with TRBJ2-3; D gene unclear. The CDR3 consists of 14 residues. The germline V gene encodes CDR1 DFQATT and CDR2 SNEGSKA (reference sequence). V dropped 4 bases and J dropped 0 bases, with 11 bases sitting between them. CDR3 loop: CSAIVDPSTDTQYF. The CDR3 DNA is TGCAGTGCTATAGTAGATCCTAGCACAGATACGCAGTATTTT.